The rows below give T cell receptor beta chains drawn from one sample of a study of response to subunit inactivated influenza vaccine. Using its own MiXCR run on the RT-PCR reads, TCRdb lists one record per CDR3 protein. The sample records hundreds of thousands of distinct CDR3 sequences, approximately 12% being singletons. The sequences come from PBMCs from blood, collected 40 to 50 days after vaccination. Receptor source: a man aged 50-59 years who received an inactivated influenza vaccine. CDR3s include the opening cysteine and the closing phenylalanine or tryptophan. D genes are given only for firm matches. Not all rows give a size; the values are once, few, many and, for expanded clones, a class.

TRBJ2-5 TRBV6-6 TRBD2 few TGTGCCAGCACCAGCGGGAGTAAGACCCAGTACTTC CASTSGSKTQYF
TRBJ2-5 TRBV10-3 TRBD2 few TGTGCCATCAGTGAGAAAACTAGCGGGAGGGCCGGGGAGACCCAGTACTTC CAISEKTSGRAGETQYF
TRBJ2-2 TRBV20-1 NA few TGCAGTGCAACCGGGACACTGAACACCGGGGAGCTGTTTTTT CSATGTLNTGELFF
TRBJ2-7 TRBV5-1 NA NA TGCGCCAGCAGCTCGGGACGGCCACCCTACGAGCAGTACTTC CASSSGRPPYEQYF
TRBJ2-2 TRBV5-5 NA NA TGTGCCAGCATCTTGGCAGGGGCCCCGGGAACCGGGGAGCTGTTTTTT CASILAGAPGTGELFF
TRBJ2-3 TRBV29-1 NA many TGCAGCGTTGGAATGGGGGATACGCAGTATTTT CSVGMGDTQYF
TRBJ1-1 TRBV10-2 NA NA TGCGCCAGCAGGGCCGGGCTACACACTGAAGCTTTCTTT CASRAGLHTEAFF
TRBJ2-1 TRBV12-3/TRBV12-4 TRBD2 few TGTGCCAGCACCCTTATGGTGGGGACGACGGGGGGTGGGCAGTTCTTC CASTLMVGTTGGGQFF
TRBJ2-1 TRBV20-1 NA few TGCAGTGCTACCCAATACAATGAGCAGTTCTTC CSATQYNEQFF
TRBJ1-2 TRBV7-2 TRBD1 NA TGTGCCAGCAGCTCCTCGACAGGGGGCGCGGGTGGCTACACCTTC CASSSSTGGAGGYTF
TRBJ2-1 TRBV10-3 TRBD1 NA TGTGCCATCAGCCGACAGGGCCTTTATTCTGAGCAGTTCTTC CAISRQGLYSEQFF
TRBJ2-3 TRBV28 TRBD2 many TGTGCCAGCAGCCCAAGGGTACTAGCGGGAGGAAGCACAGATACGCAGTATTTT CASSPRVLAGGSTDTQYF
TRBJ2-4 TRBV6-5 NA NA TGTGCCAGCAGTTACGTGGCAGGGCAAAACATTCAGTACTTC CASSYVAGQNIQYF
TRBJ2-1 TRBV20-1 TRBD1 few TGCAGTGCCAAGACAGGGGGAGTGAGTTTTCCTTACAATGAGCAGTTCTTC CSAKTGGVSFPYNEQFF
TRBJ2-5 TRBV5-1 NA NA TGCGCCAGCAGCGCCAGCGACGGAGCCCGGGAGACCCAGTACTTC CASSASDGARETQYF
TRBJ1-1 TRBV12-3/TRBV12-4 NA NA TGTGCCAGCAGTTTTACCCAGAACACTGAAGCTTTCTTT CASSFTQNTEAFF
TRBJ2-5 TRBV20-1 NA few TGCAGTGCTAGAGGTGGCGGGTCCCTAGAGACCCAGTACTTC CSARGGGSLETQYF
TRBJ2-7 TRBV4-3 TRBD1 NA TGCGCCAGCAGCCAAGCGACAGGGGGCGGGTACGAGCAGTACTTC CASSQATGGGYEQYF
TRBJ2-5 TRBV30 TRBD2 once TGTGCCTGCCGGCGGGGGGTGGAGACCCAGTACTTC CACRRGVETQYF
TRBJ2-3 TRBV20-1 NA NA TGCAGTGCGGGTAACACAGATACGCAGTATTTT CSAGNTDTQYF
TRBJ2-2 TRBV27 NA NA TGTGCCAGCAGTTTTGGGGCAGCGAACACCGGGGAGCTGTTTTTT CASSFGAANTGELFF
TRBJ2-7 TRBV10-3 NA few TGTGCCATCAGTGTAGGAGGGCCCGACGAGCAGTACTTC CAISVGGPDEQYF
TRBJ2-3 TRBV11-1 NA few TGTGCCAGCAGCCGACAGCGCGGACGGTCTTTCACAGATACGCAGTATTTT CASSRQRGRSFTDTQYF
TRBJ2-3 TRBV5-1 NA many TGCGCCAGCAGACATTCTAGCACAGATACGCAGTATTTT CASRHSSTDTQYF
TRBJ1-1 TRBV5-1 NA NA TGCGCCAGCAGCTTGGGCGACAGGATTCTCACTGAAGCTTTCTTT CASSLGDRILTEAFF
TRBJ2-2 TRBV7-8 TRBD1 few TGTGCCAGCAGCTTAGCGGGACAGGGGTTCATGGAGATCCCCGGGGAGCTGTTTTTT CASSLAGQGFMEIPGELFF
TRBJ2-3 TRBV10-3 TRBD2 few TGTGCCATCACCAGGACTAGCGGGGACAGAGATACGCAGTATTTT CAITRTSGDRDTQYF
TRBJ2-1 TRBV20-1 TRBD2 few TGCAGTGCAAGTGGTGCGGGAGTGGGCTCCTACAATGAGCAGTTCTTC CSASGAGVGSYNEQFF
TRBJ2-1 TRBV20-1 NA many TGCAGTGCTAGACTTAGTTGGGGATTCGAGAATGAGCAGTTCTTC CSARLSWGFENEQFF
TRBJ1-1 TRBV7-8 NA NA TGTGCCAGCAGCTTAGCGCGACAGATGAACACTGAAGCTTTCTTT CASSLARQMNTEAFF
TRBJ2-5 TRBV20-1 TRBD2 many TGCAGTGCTAGAGGTGCGGGAGGGCCGGTGAAGACCCAGTACTTC CSARGAGGPVKTQYF
TRBJ2-2 TRBV28 NA many TGTGCCAGCAGTTTACCAGGGTTTCCCGGGGAGCTGTTTTTT CASSLPGFPGELFF
TRBJ2-7 TRBV5-1 NA NA TGCGCCAGCAGCGCCTCGAGAGGCGGCTACTCCTACGAGCAGTACTTC CASSASRGGYSYEQYF
TRBJ1-1 TRBV28 NA NA TGTGCCAGCAGTTTGGAAGGAGAATTGAACACTGAAGCTTTCTTT CASSLEGELNTEAFF
TRBJ1-1 TRBV6-2/TRBV6-3 NA NA TGTGCCAGCAGTTACACTCCCGGAACGGGCACTGAAGCTTTCTTT CASSYTPGTGTEAFF
TRBJ2-2 TRBV20-1 TRBD2 few TGCAGTGCTGAGAGCGGGGCCAACACCGGGGAGCTGTTTTTT CSAESGANTGELFF
TRBJ2-1 TRBV4-2 NA few TGTGCCAGCAGCCAAGAAGCGGCCGATAATGAGCAGTTCTTC CASSQEAADNEQFF
TRBJ1-1 TRBV12-3/TRBV12-4 NA NA TGTGCCAGCAGTTCTGGCCCTCCGGGACGAACCAGCACTGAAGCTTTCTTT CASSSGPPGRTSTEAFF
TRBJ2-5 TRBV4-1 NA few TGCGCCAGCAGCCAAGACGGAAGAGGCCCCCAAGAGACCCAGTACTTC CASSQDGRGPQETQYF
TRBJ2-3 TRBV10-3 TRBD1 many TGTGCCATCAGTGAGCCACAGGGGGTCGGCACAGATACGCAGTATTTT CAISEPQGVGTDTQYF
TRBJ2-5 TRBV24-1 TRBD2 NA TGTGCCACCAGTGACCTACTAGCGGGGCAAGAGACCCAGTACTTC CATSDLLAGQETQYF
TRBJ2-7 TRBV4-3 NA NA TGCGCCAGCAGCCAGGCCTCCGGGACAAGCTCCTACGAGCAGTACTTC CASSQASGTSSYEQYF
TRBJ2-1 TRBV12-3/TRBV12-4 TRBD2 few TGTGCCAGCATCCCTCTAGCGGGGGGGCCCTACAATGAGCAGTTCTTC CASIPLAGGPYNEQFF
TRBJ2-7 TRBV5-5 TRBD1 few TGTGCCAGCAGCTTGGCGGGACAGGATGCATACGAGCAGTACTTC CASSLAGQDAYEQYF
TRBJ2-1 TRBV7-8 NA NA TGTGCCAGCAGCTTAGCGGGGCATTTGTACAATGAGCAGTTCTTC CASSLAGHLYNEQFF
TRBJ2-1 TRBV12-3/TRBV12-4 TRBD2 NA TGTGCCAGCAGTTTCGGCGGGAGGGGCTATGAGCAGTTCTTC CASSFGGRGYEQFF
TRBJ1-4 TRBV5-6 NA few TGTGCCAGCAGCTTGAAAGGGGTGACTAATGAAAAACTGTTTTTT CASSLKGVTNEKLFF
TRBJ2-7 TRBV7-6 TRBD1 NA TGTGCCAGCAGCTTAGGCTTAGGACAGGCCTCCTACGAGCAGTACTTC CASSLGLGQASYEQYF
TRBJ1-5 TRBV6-2/TRBV6-3 NA NA TGTGCCAGCAGCCTCGGGGGGACTCAGCCCCAGCATTTT CASSLGGTQPQHF
TRBJ2-7 TRBV5-1 TRBD1 many TGCGCCAGCAGCTTGTGGTCCGGGACAGCATCCTACGAGCAGTACTTC CASSLWSGTASYEQYF
TRBJ1-2 TRBV20-1 TRBD1 many TGCAGTGCTAGGACAGGGGGCGTAGTCTATGGCTACACCTTC CSARTGGVVYGYTF
TRBJ2-1 TRBV20-1 TRBD2 few TGCAGTGCTAGAGAGTCTCGCGGGAGCTCCTACAATGAGCAGTTCTTC CSARESRGSSYNEQFF
TRBJ2-5 TRBV15 TRBD1 NA TGTGCCACCAGCAGAGAACGAGGGGGCGCAAAGACCCAGTACTTC CATSRERGGAKTQYF
TRBJ2-7 TRBV7-8 TRBD1 NA TGTGCCAGCAGCAATAGTCGGTCTGGGACAGTCTCCTACGAGCAGTACTTC CASSNSRSGTVSYEQYF
TRBJ2-7 TRBV5-1 NA NA TGCGCCAGCAGCTCACAGGGGGGGCGTTCCTCCTACGAGCAGTACTTC CASSSQGGRSSYEQYF
TRBJ2-3 TRBV30 NA NA TGTGCCTGGAGTGTAAAGGCAACGCAGTATTTT CAWSVKATQYF
TRBJ2-3 TRBV5-1 NA many TGCGCCAGCAGCTTGGACGGGACAGCCGGGAGGGATACGCAGTATTTT CASSLDGTAGRDTQYF
TRBJ2-1 TRBV12-3/TRBV12-4 NA NA TGTGCCAGCACCTCCGGCGATGAGCAGTTCTTC CASTSGDEQFF
TRBJ1-5 TRBV7-2 NA many TGTGCCAGCAGCTTAGGATATCAGCCCCAGCATTTT CASSLGYQPQHF